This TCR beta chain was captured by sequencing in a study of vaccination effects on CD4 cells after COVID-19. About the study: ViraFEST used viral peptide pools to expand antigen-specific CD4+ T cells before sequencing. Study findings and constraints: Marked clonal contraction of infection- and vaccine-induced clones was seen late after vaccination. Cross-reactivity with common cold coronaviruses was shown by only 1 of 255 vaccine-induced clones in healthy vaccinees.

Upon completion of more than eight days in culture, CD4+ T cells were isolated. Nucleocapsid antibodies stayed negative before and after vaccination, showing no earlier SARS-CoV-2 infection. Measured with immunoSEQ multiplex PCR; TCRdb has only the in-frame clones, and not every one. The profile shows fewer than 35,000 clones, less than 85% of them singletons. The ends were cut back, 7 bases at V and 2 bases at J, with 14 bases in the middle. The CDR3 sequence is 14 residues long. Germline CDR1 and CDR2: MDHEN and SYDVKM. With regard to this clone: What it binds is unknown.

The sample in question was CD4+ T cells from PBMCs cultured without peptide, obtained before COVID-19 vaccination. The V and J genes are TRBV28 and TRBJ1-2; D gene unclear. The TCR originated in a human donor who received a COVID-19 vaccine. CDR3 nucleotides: TGTGCCAGCACCCTGGGAGCCGGAAACTATGGCTACACCTTC. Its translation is CASTLGAGNYGYTF.